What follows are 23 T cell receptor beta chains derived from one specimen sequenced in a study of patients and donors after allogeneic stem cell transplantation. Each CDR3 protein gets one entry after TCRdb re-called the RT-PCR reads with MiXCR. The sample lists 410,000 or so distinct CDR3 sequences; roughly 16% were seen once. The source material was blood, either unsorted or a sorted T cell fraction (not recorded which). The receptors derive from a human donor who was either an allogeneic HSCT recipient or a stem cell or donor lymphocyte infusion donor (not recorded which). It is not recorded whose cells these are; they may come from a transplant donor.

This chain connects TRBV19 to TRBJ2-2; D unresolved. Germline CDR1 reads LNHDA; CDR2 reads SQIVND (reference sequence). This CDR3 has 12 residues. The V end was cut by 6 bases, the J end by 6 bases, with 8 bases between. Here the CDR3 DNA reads TGTGCCAGTAGGTCCTCGGCCGGGGAGCTGTTTTTT. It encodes CASRSSAGELFF.

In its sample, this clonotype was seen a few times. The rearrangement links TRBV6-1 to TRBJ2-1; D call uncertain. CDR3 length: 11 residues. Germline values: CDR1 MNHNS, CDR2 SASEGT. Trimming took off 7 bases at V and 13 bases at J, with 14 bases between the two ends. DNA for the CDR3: TGTGCCAGCATGATCATAAATTTACAGTTCTTC. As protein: CASMIINLQFF.

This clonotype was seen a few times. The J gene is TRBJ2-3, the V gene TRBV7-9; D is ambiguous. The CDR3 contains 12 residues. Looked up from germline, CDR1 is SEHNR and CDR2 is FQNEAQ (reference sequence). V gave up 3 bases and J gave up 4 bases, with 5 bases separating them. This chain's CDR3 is CASSFGSDTQYF. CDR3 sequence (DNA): TGTGCCAGCAGCTTTGGATCAGATACGCAGTATTTT.

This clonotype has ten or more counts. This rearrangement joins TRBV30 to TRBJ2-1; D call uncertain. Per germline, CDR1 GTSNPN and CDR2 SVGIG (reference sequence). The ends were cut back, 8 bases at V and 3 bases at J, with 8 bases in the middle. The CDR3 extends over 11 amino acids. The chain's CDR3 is CALYSYNEQFF. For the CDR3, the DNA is TGTGCCCTGTATAGCTACAATGAGCAGTTCTTC. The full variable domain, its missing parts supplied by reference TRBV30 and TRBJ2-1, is SQTIHQWPATLVQPVGSPLSLECTVEGTSNPNLYWYRQAAGRGLQLLFYSVGIGQISSEVPQNLSASRPQDRQFILSSKKLLLSDSGFYLCALYSYNEQFFGPGTRLTVL.

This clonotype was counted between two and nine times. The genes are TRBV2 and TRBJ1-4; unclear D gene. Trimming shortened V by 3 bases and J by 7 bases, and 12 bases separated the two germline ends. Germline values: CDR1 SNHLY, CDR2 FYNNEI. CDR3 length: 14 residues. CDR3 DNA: TGTGCCAGCAGTGACTTCGTGCGGGCTGAAAAACTGTTTTTT. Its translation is CASSDFVRAEKLFF.

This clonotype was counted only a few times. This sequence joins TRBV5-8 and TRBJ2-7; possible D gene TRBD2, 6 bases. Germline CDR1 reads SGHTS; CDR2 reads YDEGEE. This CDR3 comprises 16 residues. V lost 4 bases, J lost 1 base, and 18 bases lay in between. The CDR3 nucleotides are TGTGCCAGCAGCCCCCCCGGTGGGAGGATTTCCTACGAGCAGTACTTC. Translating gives CASSPPGGRISYEQYF.

The CDR3 sequence: CASSLSGGRANNEQFF. The CDR3 DNA reads TGTGCCAGCAGCTTATCGGGCGGGAGGGCGAACAATGAGCAGTTCTTC. The J gene is TRBJ2-1, the V gene TRBV7-3, with 9 nucleotides matching TRBD2. After removal of 2 bases from V and 5 bases from J, the junction contained 7 bases not matched to a gene. This CDR3 contains 16 residues. Germline V gene lookup returns CDR1 SGHTA and CDR2 FQGTGA. The variable domain in full, completed from reference TRBV7-3 and TRBJ2-1, reads GAGVSQTPSNKVTEKGKYVELRCDPISGHTALYWYRQSLGQGPEFLIYFQGTGAADDSGLPNDRFFAVRPEGSVSTLKIQRTERGDSAVYLCASSLSGGRANNEQFFGPGTRLTVL.

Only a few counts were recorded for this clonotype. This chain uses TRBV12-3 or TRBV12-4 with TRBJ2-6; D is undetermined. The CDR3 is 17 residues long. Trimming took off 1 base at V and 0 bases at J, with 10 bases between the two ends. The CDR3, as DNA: TGTGCCAGCAGTTTAGTCGCCAGAGCCTCTGGGGCCAACGTCCTGACTTTC. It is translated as CASSLVARASGANVLTF.

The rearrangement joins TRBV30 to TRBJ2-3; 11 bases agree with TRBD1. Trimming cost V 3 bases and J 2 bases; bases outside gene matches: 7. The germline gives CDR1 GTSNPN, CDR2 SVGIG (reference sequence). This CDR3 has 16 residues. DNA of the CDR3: TGTGCCTGGAGCGGACAGGGGGCTGGGTCCACAGATACGCAGTATTTT. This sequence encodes CAWSGQGAGSTDTQYF.

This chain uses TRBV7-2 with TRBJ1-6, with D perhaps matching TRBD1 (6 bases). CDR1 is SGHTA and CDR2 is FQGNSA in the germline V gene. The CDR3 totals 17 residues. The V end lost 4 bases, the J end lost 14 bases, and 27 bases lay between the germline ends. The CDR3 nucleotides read TGTGCCAGCAGCTCATGGACAGCTCAGGCCCCCAAGTTCACCCTCCACTTT. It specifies CASSSWTAQAPKFTLHF.

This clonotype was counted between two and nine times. CDR3 residues: CASREGAGELFF. The CDR3 DNA sequence: TGTGCCAGCAGAGAGGGGGCCGGGGAGCTGTTTTTT. The chain couples TRBV13 to TRBJ2-2; D possibly corresponds to TRBD1 (6 bases). Deletions cut 6 bases from V and 6 bases from J, with 8 bases between. The CDR3 loop spans 12 amino acids. Germline assignment: CDR1 PRHDT and CDR2 FYEKMQ (reference sequence).

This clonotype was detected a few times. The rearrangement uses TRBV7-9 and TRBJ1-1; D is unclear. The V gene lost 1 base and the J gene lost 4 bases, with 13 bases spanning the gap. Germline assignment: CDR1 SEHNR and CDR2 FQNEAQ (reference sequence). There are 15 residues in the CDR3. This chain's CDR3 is CASSLVVGRGTEAFF. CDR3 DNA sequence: TGTGCCAGCAGCTTAGTGGTGGGTCGGGGCACTGAAGCTTTCTTT.

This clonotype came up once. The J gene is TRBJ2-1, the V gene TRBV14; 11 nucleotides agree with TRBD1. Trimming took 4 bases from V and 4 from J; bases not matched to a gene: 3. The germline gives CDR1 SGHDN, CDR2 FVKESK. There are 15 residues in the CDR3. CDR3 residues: CASSLGQGVYNEQFF. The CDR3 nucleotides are TGTGCCAGCAGCCTGGGACAGGGGGTTTACAATGAGCAGTTCTTC.

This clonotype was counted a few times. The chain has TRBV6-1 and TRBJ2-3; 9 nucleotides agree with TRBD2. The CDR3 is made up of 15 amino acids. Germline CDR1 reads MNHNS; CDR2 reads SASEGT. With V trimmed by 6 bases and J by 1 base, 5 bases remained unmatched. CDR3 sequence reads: CASSAGGSGTDTQYF. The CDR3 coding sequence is TGTGCCAGCAGCGCGGGAGGGTCAGGCACAGATACGCAGTATTTT.

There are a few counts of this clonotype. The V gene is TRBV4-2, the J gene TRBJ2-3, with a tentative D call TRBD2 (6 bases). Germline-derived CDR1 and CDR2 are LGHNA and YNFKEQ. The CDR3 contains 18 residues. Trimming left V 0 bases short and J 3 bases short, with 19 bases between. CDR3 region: CASSQDLQEGFGTDTQYF. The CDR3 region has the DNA TGTGCCAGCAGCCAAGATTTGCAGGAGGGATTTGGGACAGATACGCAGTATTTT.

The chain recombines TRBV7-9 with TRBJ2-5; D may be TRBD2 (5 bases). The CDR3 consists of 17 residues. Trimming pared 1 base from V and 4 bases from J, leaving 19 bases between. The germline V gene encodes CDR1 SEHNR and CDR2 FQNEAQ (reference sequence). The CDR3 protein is CASSLGHRGSWGETQYF. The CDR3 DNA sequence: TGTGCCAGCAGCTTAGGACATCGGGGTTCGTGGGGAGAGACCCAGTACTTC.

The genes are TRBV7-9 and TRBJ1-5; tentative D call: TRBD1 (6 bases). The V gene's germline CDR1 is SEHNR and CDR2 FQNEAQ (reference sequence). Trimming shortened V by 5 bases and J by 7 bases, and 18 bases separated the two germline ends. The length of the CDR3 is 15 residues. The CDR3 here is CASSPTGFGAQPQHF. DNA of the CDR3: TGTGCCAGCAGCCCTACAGGGTTTGGGGCCCAGCCCCAGCATTTT.

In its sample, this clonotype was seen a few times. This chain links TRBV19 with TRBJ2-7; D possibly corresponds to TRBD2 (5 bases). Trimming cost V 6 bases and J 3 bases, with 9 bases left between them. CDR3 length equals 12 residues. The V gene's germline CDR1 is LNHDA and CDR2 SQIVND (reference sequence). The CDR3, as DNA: TGTGCCAGTAGCCCAGGACTCTACGAGCAGTACTTC. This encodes CASSPGLYEQYF.

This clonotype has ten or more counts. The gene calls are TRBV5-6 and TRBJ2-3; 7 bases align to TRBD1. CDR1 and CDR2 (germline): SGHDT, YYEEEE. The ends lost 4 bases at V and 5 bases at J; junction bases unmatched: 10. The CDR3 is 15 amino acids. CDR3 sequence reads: CASSPLGQDVDTQYF. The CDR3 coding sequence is TGTGCCAGCAGCCCGCTCGGACAGGACGTAGATACGCAGTATTTT.

The CDR3 here is CASSSRGTRGTEAFF. The CDR3 nucleotides read TGCGCCAGCAGCTCTCGGGGCACCAGGGGCACTGAAGCTTTCTTT. The rearrangement joins TRBV5-1 to TRBJ1-1, with D tentatively TRBD1 (6 bases). Trimming shortened V by 3 bases and J by 4 bases, and 16 bases separated the two germline ends. The CDR3 has 15 residues. Germline CDR1 is SGHRS and CDR2 is YFSETQ.

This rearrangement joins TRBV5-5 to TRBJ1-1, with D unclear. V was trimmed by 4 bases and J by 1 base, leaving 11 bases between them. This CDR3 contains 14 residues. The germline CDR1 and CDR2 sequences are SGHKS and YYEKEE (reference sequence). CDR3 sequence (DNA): TGTGCCAGCAGCCCCCTCGGTGAGAACACTGAAGCTTTCTTT. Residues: CASSPLGENTEAFF.

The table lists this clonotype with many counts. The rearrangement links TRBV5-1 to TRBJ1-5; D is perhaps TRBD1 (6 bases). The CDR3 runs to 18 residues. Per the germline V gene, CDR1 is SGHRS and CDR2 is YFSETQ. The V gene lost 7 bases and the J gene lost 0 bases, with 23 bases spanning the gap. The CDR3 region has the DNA TGCGCCAGCCCGATCCCAGACAGGCTGTTCTATAGCAATCAGCCCCAGCATTTT. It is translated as CASPIPDRLFYSNQPQHF.

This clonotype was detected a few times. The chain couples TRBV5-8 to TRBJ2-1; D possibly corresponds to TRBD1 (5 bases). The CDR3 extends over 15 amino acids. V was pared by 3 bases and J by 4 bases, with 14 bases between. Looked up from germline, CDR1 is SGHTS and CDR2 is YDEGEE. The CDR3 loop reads CASSWGRSPYNEQFF. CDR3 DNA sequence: TGTGCCAGCAGCTGGGGCCGATCACCTTACAATGAGCAGTTCTTC.